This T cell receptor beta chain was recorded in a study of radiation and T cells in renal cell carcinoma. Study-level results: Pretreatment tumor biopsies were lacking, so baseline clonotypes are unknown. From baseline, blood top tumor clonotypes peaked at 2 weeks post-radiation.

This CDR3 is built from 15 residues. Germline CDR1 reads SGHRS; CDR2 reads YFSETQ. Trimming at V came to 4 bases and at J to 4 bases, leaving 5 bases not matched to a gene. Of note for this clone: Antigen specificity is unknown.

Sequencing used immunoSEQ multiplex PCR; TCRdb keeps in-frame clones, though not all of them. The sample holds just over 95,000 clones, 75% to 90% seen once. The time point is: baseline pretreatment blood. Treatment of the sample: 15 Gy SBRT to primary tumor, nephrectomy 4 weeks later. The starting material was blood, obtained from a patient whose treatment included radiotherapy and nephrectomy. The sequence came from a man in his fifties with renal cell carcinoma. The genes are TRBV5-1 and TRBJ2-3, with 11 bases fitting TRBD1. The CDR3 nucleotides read TGCGCCAGCAGCCGCGGACAGGGGGCCTCAGATACGCAGTATTTT. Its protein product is CASSRGQGASDTQYF.